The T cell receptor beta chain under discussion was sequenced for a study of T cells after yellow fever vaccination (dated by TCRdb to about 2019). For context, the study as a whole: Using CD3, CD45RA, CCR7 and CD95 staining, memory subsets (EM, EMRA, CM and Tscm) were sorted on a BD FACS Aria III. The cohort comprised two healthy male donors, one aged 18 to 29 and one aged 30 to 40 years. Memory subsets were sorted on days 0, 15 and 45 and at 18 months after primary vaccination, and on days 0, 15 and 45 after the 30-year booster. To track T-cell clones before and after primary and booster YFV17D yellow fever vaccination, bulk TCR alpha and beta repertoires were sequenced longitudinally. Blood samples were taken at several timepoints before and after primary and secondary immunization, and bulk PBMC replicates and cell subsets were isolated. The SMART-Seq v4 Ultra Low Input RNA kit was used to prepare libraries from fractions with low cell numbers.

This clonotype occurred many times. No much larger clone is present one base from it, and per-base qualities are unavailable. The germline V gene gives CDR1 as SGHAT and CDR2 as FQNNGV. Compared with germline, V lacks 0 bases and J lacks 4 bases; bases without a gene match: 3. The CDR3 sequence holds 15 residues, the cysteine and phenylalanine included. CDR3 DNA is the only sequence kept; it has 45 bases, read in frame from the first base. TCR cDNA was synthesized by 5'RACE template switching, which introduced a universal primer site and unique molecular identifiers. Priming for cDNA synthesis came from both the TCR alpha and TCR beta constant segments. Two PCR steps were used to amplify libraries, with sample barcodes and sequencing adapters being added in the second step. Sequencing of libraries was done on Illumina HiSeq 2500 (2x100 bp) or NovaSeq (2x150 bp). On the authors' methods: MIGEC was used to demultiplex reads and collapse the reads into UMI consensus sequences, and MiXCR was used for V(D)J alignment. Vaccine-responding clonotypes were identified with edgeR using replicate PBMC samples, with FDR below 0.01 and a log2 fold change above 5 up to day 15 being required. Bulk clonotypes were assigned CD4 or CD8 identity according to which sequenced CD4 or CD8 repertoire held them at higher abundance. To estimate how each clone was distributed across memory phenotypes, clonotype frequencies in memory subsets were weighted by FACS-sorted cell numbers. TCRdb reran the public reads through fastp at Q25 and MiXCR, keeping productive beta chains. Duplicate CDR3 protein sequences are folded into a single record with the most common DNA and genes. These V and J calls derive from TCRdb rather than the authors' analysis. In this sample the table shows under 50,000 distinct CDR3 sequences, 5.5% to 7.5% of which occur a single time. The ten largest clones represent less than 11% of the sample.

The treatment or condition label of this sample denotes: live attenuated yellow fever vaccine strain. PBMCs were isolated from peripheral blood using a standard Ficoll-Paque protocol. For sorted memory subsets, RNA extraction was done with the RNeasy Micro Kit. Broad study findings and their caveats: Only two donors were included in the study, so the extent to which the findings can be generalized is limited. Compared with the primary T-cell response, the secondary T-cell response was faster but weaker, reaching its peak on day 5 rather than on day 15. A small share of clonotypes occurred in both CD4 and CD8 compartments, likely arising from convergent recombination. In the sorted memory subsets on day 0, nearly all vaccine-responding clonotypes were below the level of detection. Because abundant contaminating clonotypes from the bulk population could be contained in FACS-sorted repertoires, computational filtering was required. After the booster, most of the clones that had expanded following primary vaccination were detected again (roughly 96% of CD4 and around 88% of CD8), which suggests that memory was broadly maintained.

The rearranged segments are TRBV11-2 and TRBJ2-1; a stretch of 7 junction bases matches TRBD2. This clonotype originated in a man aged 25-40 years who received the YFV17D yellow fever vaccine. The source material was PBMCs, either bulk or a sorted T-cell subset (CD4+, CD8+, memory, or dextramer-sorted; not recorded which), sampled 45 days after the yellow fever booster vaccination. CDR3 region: CASSLEAGNYNEQFF. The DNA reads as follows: TGTGCCAGCAGCTTAGAAGCGGGGAATTACAATGAGCAGTTCTTC.